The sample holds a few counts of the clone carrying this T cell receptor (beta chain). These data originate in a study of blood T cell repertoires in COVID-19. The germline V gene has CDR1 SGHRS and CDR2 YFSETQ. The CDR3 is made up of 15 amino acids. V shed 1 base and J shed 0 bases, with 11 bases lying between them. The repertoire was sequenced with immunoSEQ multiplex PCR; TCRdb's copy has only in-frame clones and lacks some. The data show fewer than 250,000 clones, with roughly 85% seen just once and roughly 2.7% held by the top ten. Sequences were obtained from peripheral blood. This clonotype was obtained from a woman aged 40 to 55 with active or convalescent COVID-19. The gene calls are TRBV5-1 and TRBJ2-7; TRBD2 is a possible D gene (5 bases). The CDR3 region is CASSLILGSSYEQYF. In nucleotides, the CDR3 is TGCGCCAGCAGCTTGATACTAGGGAGCTCCTACGAGCAGTACTTC.